This T cell receptor (beta chain) was identified during a study of T cells in Graves' hyperthyroidism and ophthalmopathy. The CDR3 has 16 amino acids. V lost 3 bases and J 6 bases, leaving 18 bases between the germline ends. Per germline, CDR1 LGHNA and CDR2 YNFKEQ. TCR beta CDR3 sequences were amplified from RNA transcripts. A first-round RT-PCR of the TCR CDR3 used the HTBI primer set. TCRdb ran MiXCR on the multiplex PCR reads and lists one entry per CDR3 protein. Of 500,000 to 650,000 distinct CDR3 sequences in the sample, more than 14% were seen once. This clonotype was seen ten or more times. The V gene is TRBV4-2, the J gene TRBJ1-5; D perhaps matches TRBD1 (5 bases). The sequenced sample was blood. The receptor was isolated from a woman in her 50s with Graves' ophthalmopathy. The CDR3 DNA sequence: TGTGCCAGCAGCCATGGCGACAGCCTCTCCAGTCAGCCCCAGCATTTT. Its translation is CASSHGDSLSSQPQHF.